This TCR beta chain was found in a study of cytomegalovirus exposure and HLA in healthy donors. Points from the study as a whole: In terms of immune exposure information, only CMV serostatus was available. Later analysis revealed greater clonal expansion in HLA-associated TCR beta chains than in equally common others. Differences between HLA loci emerged in a later analysis of TCR association rates, with DRB1 most and HLA-C fewest.

The V end lost 1 base, the J end lost 1 base, and 10 bases lay between the germline ends. CDR3 length: 15 residues. Per germline, CDR1 SEHNR and CDR2 FQNEAQ (reference sequence). To note about this clone: Its target is not known.

PCR was performed using 60 Vbeta and 13 Jbeta primers. Data came from immunoSEQ multiplex PCR; TCRdb stores just in-frame clones and leaves some out. The sample includes over 100,000 clones. V usage is TRBV7-9 and J usage is TRBJ1-1; D may be TRBD1 (6 bases). Sequences were obtained from PBMCs. The clonotype originates from a man aged 30 to 39 in good health and CMV-seronegative. The CDR3 DNA reads TGTGCCAGCAGCTTAGGCAAGGGGGAGAACACTGAAGCTTTCTTT. This codes for CASSLGKGENTEAFF.